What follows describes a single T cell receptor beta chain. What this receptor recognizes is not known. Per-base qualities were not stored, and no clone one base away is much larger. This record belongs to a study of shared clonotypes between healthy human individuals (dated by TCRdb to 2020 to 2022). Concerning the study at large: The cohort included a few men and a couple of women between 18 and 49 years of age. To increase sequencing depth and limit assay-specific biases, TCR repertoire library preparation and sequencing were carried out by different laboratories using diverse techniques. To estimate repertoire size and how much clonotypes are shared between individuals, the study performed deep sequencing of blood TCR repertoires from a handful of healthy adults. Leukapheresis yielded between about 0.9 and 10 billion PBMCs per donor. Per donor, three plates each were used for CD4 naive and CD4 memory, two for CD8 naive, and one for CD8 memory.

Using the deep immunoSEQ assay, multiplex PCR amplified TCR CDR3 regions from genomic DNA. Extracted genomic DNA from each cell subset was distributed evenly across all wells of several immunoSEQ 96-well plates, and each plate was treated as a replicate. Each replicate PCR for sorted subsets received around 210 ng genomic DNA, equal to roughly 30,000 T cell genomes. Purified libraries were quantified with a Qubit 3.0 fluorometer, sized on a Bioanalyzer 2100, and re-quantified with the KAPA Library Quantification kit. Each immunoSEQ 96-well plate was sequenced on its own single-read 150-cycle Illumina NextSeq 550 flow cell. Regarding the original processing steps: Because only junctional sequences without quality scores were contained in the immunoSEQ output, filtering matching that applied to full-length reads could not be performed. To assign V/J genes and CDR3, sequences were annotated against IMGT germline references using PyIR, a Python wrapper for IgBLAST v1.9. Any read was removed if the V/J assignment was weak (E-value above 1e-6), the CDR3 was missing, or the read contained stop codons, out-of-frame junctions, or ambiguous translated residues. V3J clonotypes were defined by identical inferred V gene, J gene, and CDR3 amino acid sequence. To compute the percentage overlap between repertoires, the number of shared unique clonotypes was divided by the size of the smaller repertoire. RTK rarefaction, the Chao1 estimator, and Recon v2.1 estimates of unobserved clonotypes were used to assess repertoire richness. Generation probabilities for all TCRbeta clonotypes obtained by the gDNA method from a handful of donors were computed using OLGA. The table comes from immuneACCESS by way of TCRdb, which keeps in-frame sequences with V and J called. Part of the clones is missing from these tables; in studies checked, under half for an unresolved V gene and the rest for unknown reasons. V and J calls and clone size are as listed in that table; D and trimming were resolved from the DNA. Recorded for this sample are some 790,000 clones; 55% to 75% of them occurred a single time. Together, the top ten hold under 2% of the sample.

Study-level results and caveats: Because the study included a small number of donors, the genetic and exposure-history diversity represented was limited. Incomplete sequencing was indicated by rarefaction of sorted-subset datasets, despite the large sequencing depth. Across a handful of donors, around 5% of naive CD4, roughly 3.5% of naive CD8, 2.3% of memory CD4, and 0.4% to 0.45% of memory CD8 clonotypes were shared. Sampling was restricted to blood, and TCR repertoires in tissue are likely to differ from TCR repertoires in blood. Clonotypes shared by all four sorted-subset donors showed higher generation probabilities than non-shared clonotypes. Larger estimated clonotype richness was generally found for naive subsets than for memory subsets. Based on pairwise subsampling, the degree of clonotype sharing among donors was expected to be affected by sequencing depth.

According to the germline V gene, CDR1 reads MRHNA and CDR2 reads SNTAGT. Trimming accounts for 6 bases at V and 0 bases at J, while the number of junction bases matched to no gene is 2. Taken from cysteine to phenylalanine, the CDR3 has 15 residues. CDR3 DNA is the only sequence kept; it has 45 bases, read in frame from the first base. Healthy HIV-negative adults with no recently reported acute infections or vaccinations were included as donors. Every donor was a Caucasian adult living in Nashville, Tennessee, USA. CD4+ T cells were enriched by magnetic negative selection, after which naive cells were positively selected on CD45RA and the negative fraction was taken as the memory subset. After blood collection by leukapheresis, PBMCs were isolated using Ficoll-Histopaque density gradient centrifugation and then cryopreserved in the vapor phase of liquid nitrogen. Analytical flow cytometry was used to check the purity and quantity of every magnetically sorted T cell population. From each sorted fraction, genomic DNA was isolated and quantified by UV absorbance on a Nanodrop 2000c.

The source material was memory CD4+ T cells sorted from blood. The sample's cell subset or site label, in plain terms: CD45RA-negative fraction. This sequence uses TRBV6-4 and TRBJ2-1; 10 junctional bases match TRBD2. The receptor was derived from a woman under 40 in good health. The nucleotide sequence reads TGTGCCAGCAGCGGACTAGCGGACTCCTACAATGAGCAGTTCTTC. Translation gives CASSGLADSYNEQFF.